This is a list of T cell receptor beta chains from one sample in a study of T cell responses to AZD1222 COVID-19 vaccine. Measured with immunoSEQ multiplex PCR; TCRdb has only the in-frame clones, and not every one. The sample consists of approximately 200,000 clones, about 91% of them appearing once. The material was peripheral blood, obtained on day 0 of AZD1222 vaccination. The source of these receptors is an adult in good health. The CDR3 runs from the conserved cysteine through the conserved F or W.

v_call cdr3_aa
TRBV10-3 CAISGLNTEAFF
TRBV4-1 CASSPPGWDGYTF
TRBV28 CASNSKETQYF
TRBV19 CASSIVRPGPHSYNEQFF
TRBV27 CASSFAQGNYEQYF
TRBV7-8 CASSSVQGEQFF
TRBV19 CASSSPGQGVRRYTEAFF
TRBV4-2 CASSQEVQMDTQYF
TRBV2 CASRTDRTLAKNIQYF
TRBV5-1 CASRLGAEAFF
TRBV6-5 CASTHAASRISEQYF
TRBV25-1 CASSVGDRRAYEQYF
TRBV5-6 CASSKRGFSTDTQYF
TRBV19 CASNSQGVLNQPQHF
TRBV7-9 CASSLSGLGLNTEAFF
TRBV18 CASRDSKGNTIYF
TRBV9 CASSVGASTYEQYF
TRBV27 CASSLSLRGRVNYGYTF
TRBV4-1 CASSQGGAVNSGNTIYF
TRBV27 CASSPRLDTEAFF
TRBV18 CASSAGGRRTEAFF
TRBV11-2 CASSPYDRGRGDTQYF
TRBV7-9 CASSPGEGARQPQHF
TRBV5-8 CASSLGSAYSNQPQHF
TRBV30 CAWSRGGRRNEQFF
TRBV2 CASSPSLGGGETQYF
TRBV7-9 CASSSRDRFYYGYTF
TRBV6-6 CASSYAPAGSNSPLHF
TRBV18 CASSHERDNEQFF
TRBV5-4 CASSLGGRLESYEQYF
TRBV29-1 CSAGQGLTEAFF
TRBV30 CAWRTTISWDVPTHGYTF
TRBV9 CASSVNVGEAPYGYTF
TRBV5-1 CASSPGTGEEKLFF
TRBV6-6 CASSYSGLNTEAFF
TRBV28 CASSPFWTPEQGSNQPQHF
TRBV29-1 CSVKWGAGVVAAFF
TRBV6-2/TRBV6-3 CASSSYGQGNYGYTF
TRBV7-3 CASSLTGRTPNSPLHF
TRBV11-3 CASSLGGNAGNTIYF
TRBV28 CASSLNVGYGYTF
TRBV2 CASRSGGSYNSPLHF
TRBV5-1 CASSPRTGGGYEQYF
TRBV28 CASSFQGRNYGYTF
TRBV4-1 CASSQQEGHTQYF